The 14 T cell receptor beta chains in this list originate from one sample, sequenced in a study of shared clonotypes between healthy human individuals. Profiling relied on immunoSEQ multiplex PCR, and the TCRdb table lists in-frame clones only, not all of them. Of some 2,500,000 clones in the sample, 93% were seen once. Sequencing was done on a sample of naive CD4+ T cells from PBMCs. Subset here: CD45RA+ positively selected. All receptors derive from a man aged 18 to 30 in good health. Some clones in this sample may be carry-over from other donors' samples.

This chain links TRBV6-5 with TRBJ2-7; weak D call: TRBD2 (6 bases). V was trimmed by 8 bases and J by 7 bases, leaving 18 bases between them. Looked up from germline, CDR1 is MNHEY and CDR2 is SVGAGI. The CDR3 has 13 amino acids. CDR3 in DNA: TGTGCCAGCTTAGCGGTCCCCCCAGGGGAGCAGTACTTC. It yields the protein CASLAVPPGEQYF.

This rearrangement joins TRBV15 to TRBJ2-5, with TRBD2 identical over 14 bases. The CDR3 extends over 18 amino acids. Germline CDR1 LNHNV, CDR2 YYDKDF (reference sequence). J gave up 5 bases and V 0 bases, and 8 bases lay outside the gene matches. The CDR3 sequence is CATSRDTTSGRARETQYF. DNA for the CDR3: TGTGCCACCAGCAGAGATACGACTAGCGGGAGGGCCAGGGAGACCCAGTACTTC.

A word on this clone: This same CDR3 is encoded by further DNA sequences in the sample. The chain has TRBV5-1 and TRBJ2-2, with 7 bases lining up with TRBD1. Germline V gene sequence: CDR1 SGHRS, CDR2 YFSETQ. Unmatched junction bases numbered 5, after V lost 4 bases and J lost 2 bases. The CDR3 has 15 residues. CDR3 DNA sequence: TGCGCCAGCAGCCTAGGACAGGAAAACACCGGGGAGCTGTTTTTT. Protein: CASSLGQENTGELFF.

The rearrangement links TRBV11-2 to TRBJ2-5; TRBD1 matches at 8 bases. The J call may be mistaken, given a closer DNA end match to TRBJ2-7. There are 14 residues in the CDR3. Per germline, CDR1 SGHAT and CDR2 FQNNGV. The CDR3 reads CASSLPGQGYEQYF. In nucleotides, the CDR3 is TGTGCCAGCAGCTTGCCCGGACAGGGATACGAGCAGTACTTC.

This clone was seen more than once but under ten times. The sample has other DNA sequences that encode this CDR3 too. This chain connects TRBV20-1 to TRBJ1-1; unclear D gene. The V end lost 3 bases, the J end lost 4 bases, and 3 bases lay between the germline ends. In germline, CDR1 is DFQATT, CDR2 SNEGSKA (reference sequence). CDR3 length: 10 amino acids. The CDR3 DNA reads TGCAGTGCTAGGCGCACTGAAGCTTTCTTT. Translation: CSARRTEAFF.

The V gene is TRBV5-1, the J gene TRBJ2-7; D is possibly TRBD2 (5 bases). Trimming removed 4 bases from V and 4 bases from J, with 15 bases in between. The CDR3 covers 14 residues. Per germline, CDR1 SGHRS and CDR2 YFSETQ. The CDR3 nucleotides read TGCGCCAGCAGCCCTTCAGGCCGGGAATACGAGCAGTACTTC. Its translation is CASSPSGREYEQYF.

V gene TRBV11-2 combines with J gene TRBJ2-7; TRBD2 is a possible D gene (5 bases). Germline loops: CDR1 SGHAT, CDR2 FQNNGV. The CDR3 totals 14 residues. Trimming stripped 2 bases from V and 6 bases from J, with 14 bases between. The CDR3 reads CASSLNIREGEQYF. The CDR3 DNA follows: TGTGCCAGCAGCTTAAATATTCGGGAAGGCGAGCAGTACTTC.

V is TRBV9 and J is TRBJ2-1, with a tentative D call TRBD1 (6 bases). Trimming took off 1 base at V and 4 bases at J, with 12 bases between the two ends. Germline V gene sequence: CDR1 SGDLS, CDR2 YYNGEE. The CDR3 sequence is 15 residues long. The CDR3 spells CASSVRGSGYNEQFF. CDR3 coding DNA: TGTGCCAGCAGCGTAAGGGGGAGTGGTTACAATGAGCAGTTCTTC. Using reference TRBV9 and TRBJ2-1 for the parts outside the CDR3, the full variable domain is DSGVTQTPKHLITATGQRVTLRCSPRSGDLSVYWYQQSLDQGLQFLIQYYNGEERAKGNILERFSAQQFPDLHSELNLSSLELGDSALYFCASSVRGSGYNEQFFGPGTRLTVL.

The rearrangement uses TRBV7-2 and TRBJ2-3; D gene unclear. Germline V gives CDR1 SGHTA, CDR2 FQGNSA. Trimming stripped 1 base from V and 4 bases from J, with 15 bases between. The CDR3 spans 16 residues. The CDR3 protein is CASSLGIQQAADTQYF. DNA for the CDR3: TGTGCCAGCAGCTTAGGGATTCAGCAGGCCGCAGATACGCAGTATTTT.

This clone came up once. The genes are TRBV5-1 and TRBJ1-4; no definite D call. The CDR3 length is 14 residues. Germline-derived CDR1 and CDR2 are SGHRS and YFSETQ. The V end was cut by 0 bases, the J end by 3 bases, with 6 bases between. The CDR3: CASSLERANEKLFF. DNA for the CDR3: TGCGCCAGCAGCTTGGAGAGAGCTAATGAAAAACTGTTTTTT.

This clone was detected only once. The V gene is TRBV7-2, the J gene TRBJ1-1; unclear D gene. Germline assignment: CDR1 SGHTA and CDR2 FQGNSA. V gave up 5 bases and J gave up 3 bases, with 4 bases separating them. The CDR3 is 11 amino acids. CDR3 region: CASSHYTEAFF. CDR3 coding DNA: TGTGCCAGCAGCCACTACACTGAAGCTTTCTTT.

The chain links TRBV18 to TRBJ1-6; no clear D gene. CDR3 length equals 16 residues. Deletions cut 1 base from V and 5 bases from J, with 12 bases between. CDR1 and CDR2 (germline): KGHSH, LQKENI. CDR3 loop: CASSPREVLNNSPLHF. CDR3 nucleotides: TGTGCCAGCTCACCACGCGAGGTGTTGAATAATTCACCCCTCCACTTT.

Details on this clone: Other DNA sequences in the same sample also yield this CDR3. This chain links TRBV2 with TRBJ2-5; no clear D. Trimming shortened V by 4 bases and J by 4 bases, and 7 bases separated the two germline ends. CDR3 length: 12 amino acids. The germline CDR1 and CDR2 sequences are SNHLY and FYNNEI. CDR3 DNA: TGTGCCAGCAGTGGGCTACTAGAGACCCAGTACTTC. Its protein product is CASSGLLETQYF.

The chain links TRBV29-1 to TRBJ1-3; D is possibly TRBD1 (6 bases). Per the germline V gene, CDR1 is SQVTM and CDR2 is ANQGSEA. Trimming cost V 4 bases and J 2 bases, with 12 bases left between them. This CDR3 has 14 residues. CDR3 loop: CSVGGGRTGNTIYF. DNA for the CDR3: TGCAGCGTTGGAGGGGGGCGTACTGGAAACACCATATATTTT. Full variable domain (outside the CDR3, taken from reference TRBV29-1 and TRBJ1-3): SAVISQKPSRDICQRGTSLTIQCQVDSQVTMMFWYRQQPGQSLTLIATANQGSEATYESGFVIDKFPISRPNLTFSTLTVSNMSPEDSSIYLCSVGGGRTGNTIYFGEGSWLTVV.